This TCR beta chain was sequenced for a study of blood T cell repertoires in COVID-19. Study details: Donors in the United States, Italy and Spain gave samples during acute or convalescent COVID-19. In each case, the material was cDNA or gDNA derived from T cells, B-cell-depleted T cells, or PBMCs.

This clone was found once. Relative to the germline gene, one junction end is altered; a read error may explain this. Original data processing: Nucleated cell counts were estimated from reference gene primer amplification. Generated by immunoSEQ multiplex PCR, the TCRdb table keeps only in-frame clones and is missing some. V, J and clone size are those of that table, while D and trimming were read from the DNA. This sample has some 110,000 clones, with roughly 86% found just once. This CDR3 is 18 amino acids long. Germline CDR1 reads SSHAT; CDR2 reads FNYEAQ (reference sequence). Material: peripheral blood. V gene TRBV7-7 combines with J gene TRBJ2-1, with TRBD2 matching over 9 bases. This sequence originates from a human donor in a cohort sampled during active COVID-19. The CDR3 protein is CASSLAVSSGTYYNEQFF. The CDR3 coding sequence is TGTGCTAGCAGCTTAGCGGTCTCTAGCGGGACCTACTACAATGAGCAGTTCTTC.